These T cell receptor beta chains were read from a single sample in a study of blood T cell repertoires in COVID-19. Assay: immunoSEQ multiplex PCR; the TCRdb copy retains only in-frame clones and omits some. The table has 140,000 to 150,000 clones, about 87% seen once. Sequencing was done on a sample of peripheral blood. The receptors derive from a human donor in a cohort sampled during active COVID-19. Each CDR3 is given with its conserved first and last residue. A D gene is named only where the DNA matches it firmly. Not every row has a clone size; where given, it reads once, few, many or a size class.

>NA|TRBV6-6|TRBJ1-6|NA
TGTGCCAGCAGACGACAGGTTGGATCCTATAATTCACCCCTCCACTTT
CASRRQVGSYNSPLHF
>NA|TRBV29-1|TRBJ1-1|NA
TGCAGCGTCTCCCGAGTGTCTGAAGCTTTCTTT
CSVSRVSEAFF
>NA|TRBV12-3/TRBV12-4|TRBJ2-3|NA
TGTGCCAGCAGTTCGTCCACAGATACGCAGTATTTT
CASSSSTDTQYF
>NA|TRBV4-1|TRBJ1-6|once
TGCGCCAGCAGCCAAGGGTCAGGTAGCTCCTATAATTCACCCCTCCACTTT
CASSQGSGSSYNSPLHF
>TRBD1|TRBV7-8|TRBJ1-5|NA
TGTGCCAGCAGCGACGACAGGGCCCAGCCCCAGCATTTT
CASSDDRAQPQHF
>NA|TRBV7-2|TRBJ1-5|few
TGTGCCAGCAGCCCCGTTATCCTACAGCCCCAGCATTTT
CASSPVILQPQHF
>TRBD1|TRBV5-6|TRBJ2-5|NA
TGTGCCAGCAGTTGGACAGGGGGCTTTGAGCAAGAGACCCAGTACTTC
CASSWTGGFEQETQYF
>TRBD1|TRBV28|TRBJ1-6|NA
TGTGCCAGCAGTACCGGGACAGGGATTAATTCACCCCTCCACTTT
CASSTGTGINSPLHF
>TRBD1|TRBV3-1/TRBV3-2|TRBJ1-2|NA
TGTGCCAGCAGCCTAGCGGGACAGGGGAACTATGGCTACACCTTC
CASSLAGQGNYGYTF
>NA|TRBV4-3|TRBJ1-2|NA
TGCGCCAGCAGCCAAGTGGGGCAGATCTATGGCTACACCTTC
CASSQVGQIYGYTF
>NA|TRBV4-2|TRBJ1-1|NA
TGTGCCAGCAGCCAAGTAGGAACCGGGTCCACTGAAGCTTTCTTT
CASSQVGTGSTEAFF
>NA|TRBV18|TRBJ1-5|NA
TGTGCCAGCTCACCGGACAGTGCAAATCAGCCCCAGCATTTT
CASSPDSANQPQHF
>NA|TRBV29-1|TRBJ2-3|NA
TGCAGCGTTGAAGGAGGGTACGGCAATTCGGAAACAGATACGCAGTATTTT
CSVEGGYGNSETDTQYF
>NA|TRBV12-3/TRBV12-4|TRBJ1-2|once
TGTGCCAGCAGTTTATCAGGGGACTATGGCTACACCTTC
CASSLSGDYGYTF
>TRBD2|TRBV24-1|TRBJ2-1|NA
TGTGCCACCTCCCGGACTAGCGGGAGGGAAAATGAGCAGTTCTTC
CATSRTSGRENEQFF
>TRBD1|TRBV18|TRBJ2-5|NA
TGTGCCAGCTCACGTACAGGGGGCGCGAAGGAGACCCAGTACTTC
CASSRTGGAKETQYF
>NA|TRBV27|TRBJ1-6|NA
TGTGCCAGCAGACAGGGCCATAATTCACCCCTCCACTTT
CASRQGHNSPLHF
>NA|TRBV11-1|TRBJ2-1|NA
TGTGCCAGCGAGGATTACTTCTTCAATGAGCAGTTCTTC
CASEDYFFNEQFF
>TRBD1|TRBV4-3|TRBJ2-7|NA
TGCGCCAGCAGCCAAGATCTAGGGACAGGATACGAGCAGTACTTC
CASSQDLGTGYEQYF
>TRBD1|TRBV19|TRBJ2-4|NA
TGTGCCAGTAGTATCCCGACAGGGGTCAGGTTGATTCAGTACTTC
CASSIPTGVRLIQYF
>TRBD2|TRBV2|TRBJ2-1|NA
TGTGCCAGCAGTTGGGGACTAGCGGGGGGGCTAGTCTGGGAGCAGTTCTTC
CASSWGLAGGLVWEQFF
>NA|TRBV5-1|TRBJ1-4|NA
TGCGCCAGCAGCCCCGACCCCCGGGGTACTAATGAAAAACTGTTTTTT
CASSPDPRGTNEKLFF
>TRBD1|TRBV5-1|TRBJ2-2|NA
TGCGCCAGCAGCTTGGATGGGACAGGGGGCACCGGGGAGCTGTTTTTT
CASSLDGTGGTGELFF
>TRBD2|TRBV20-1|TRBJ2-5|NA
TGCAGTGCTAGTAAAGCGGGGGGAAAGACCCAGTACTTC
CSASKAGGKTQYF
>NA|TRBV11-2|TRBJ1-1|few
TGTGCCAGCAGCTTCGGTAGGAACACTGAAGCTTTCTTT
CASSFGRNTEAFF
>NA|TRBV7-3|TRBJ2-1|NA
TGTGCCAGCAGCCGACAGGGAGGTGGGAGCTCCTACAATGAGCAGTTCTTC
CASSRQGGGSSYNEQFF
>TRBD2|TRBV3-1/TRBV3-2|TRBJ2-3|NA
TGTGCCAGCAGCCAGAGGATAGCGGGGGGGCCCCCGCAGTATTTT
CASSQRIAGGPPQYF
>TRBD1|TRBV7-6|TRBJ2-7|NA
TGTGCCAGCAGCCCAGACCCGGACAGGACTGGAGAGCAGTACTTC
CASSPDPDRTGEQYF
>NA|TRBV29-1|TRBJ1-2|once
TGCAGCGTTGAAGGTCGGGGTGGCTACACCTTC
CSVEGRGGYTF
>NA|TRBV9|TRBJ1-2|once
TGTGCCAGCAGCGTAACCGCGGCAGACTCTAACTATGGCTACACCTTC
CASSVTAADSNYGYTF
>NA|TRBV5-1|TRBJ1-3|NA
TGCGCCAGCAGCATTGAGGCAGCCTCTGGAAACACCATATATTTT
CASSIEAASGNTIYF
>NA|TRBV19|TRBJ1-1|NA
TGTGCCAGTAGTATCATGGGAGGGACCACTGAAGCTTTCTTT
CASSIMGGTTEAFF
>TRBD2|TRBV11-3|TRBJ2-5|NA
TGTGCCAGCAGCCAACCCGGGACTAGCGATTCCGAGACCCAGTACTTC
CASSQPGTSDSETQYF
>NA|TRBV5-1|TRBJ1-4|NA
TGCGCCAGCAGCCCTGGCGGCTTGTCTAATGAAAAACTGTTTTTT
CASSPGGLSNEKLFF
>NA|TRBV2|TRBJ1-4|NA
TGTGCCAGCAGTCTCCTCAGCGCAACTAATGAAAAACTGTTTTTT
CASSLLSATNEKLFF
>NA|TRBV5-1|TRBJ1-5|NA
TGCGCCAGCAGCAAGGACGGAGACTATAGCAATCAGCCCCAGCATTTT
CASSKDGDYSNQPQHF
>TRBD2|TRBV9|TRBJ2-5|NA
TGTGCCAGCAGCCCCCTCGCTAGCGGGCTTCAAGAGACCCAGTACTTC
CASSPLASGLQETQYF
>TRBD1|TRBV5-1|TRBJ1-2|NA
TGCGCCAGCAGCCCCGATACAGGGGGTGACGGCTACACCTTC
CASSPDTGGDGYTF
>NA|TRBV11-3|TRBJ2-1|NA
TGTGCCAGCAGCTGGGGGCGACGGGACAATGAGCAGTTCTTC
CASSWGRRDNEQFF
>TRBD2|TRBV9|TRBJ2-1|NA
TGTGCCAGCAGCGTAGGAGGGCGGGGGGTCAATGAGCAGTTCTTC
CASSVGGRGVNEQFF
>NA|TRBV11-3|TRBJ2-1|NA
TGTGCCAGCAGCTATGCTCCGAGGGGGACTACAAATGAGCAGTTCTTC
CASSYAPRGTTNEQFF
>NA|TRBV15|TRBJ2-1|NA
TGTGCCACCAGCAGAGTTGCCCAGGATAAGCAGTTCTTC
CATSRVAQDKQFF
>NA|TRBV2|TRBJ1-1|NA
TGTGCCACCAGCTCCCCGGGGATGGGCACTGAAGCTTTCTTT
CATSSPGMGTEAFF
>TRBD2|TRBV7-2|TRBJ2-3|NA
TGTGCCAGCAGCACCGCTAGCGGGAGTGATACGCAGTATTTT
CASSTASGSDTQYF
>TRBD1|TRBV7-8|TRBJ1-6|NA
TGTGCCAGCAGTCTACTCATGGGACAGGGGTATTCACCCCTCCACTTT
CASSLLMGQGYSPLHF
>NA|TRBV15|TRBJ1-1|NA
TGTGCCACCAGCAGAGTCCGAACCGGAGGGGCTGAAGCTTTCTTT
CATSRVRTGGAEAFF
>TRBD1|TRBV6-4|TRBJ2-3|NA
TGTGCCAGCAGCCCGGGACAGGGCCTCACAGATACGCAGTATTTT
CASSPGQGLTDTQYF
>TRBD1|TRBV5-6|TRBJ1-1|NA
TGTGCCAGCAGAACACAGGGGGGAGTGAAAAATGAAGCTTTCTTT
CASRTQGGVKNEAFF
>TRBD2|TRBV7-2|TRBJ2-3|once
TGTGCCAGCAGCGCCTCTAGCGGGGGGGACTCCACAGATACGCAGTATTTT
CASSASSGGDSTDTQYF
>NA|TRBV29-1|TRBJ1-2|NA
TGCAGCGTTGAAGACAGGGCCTATGGCTACACCTTC
CSVEDRAYGYTF